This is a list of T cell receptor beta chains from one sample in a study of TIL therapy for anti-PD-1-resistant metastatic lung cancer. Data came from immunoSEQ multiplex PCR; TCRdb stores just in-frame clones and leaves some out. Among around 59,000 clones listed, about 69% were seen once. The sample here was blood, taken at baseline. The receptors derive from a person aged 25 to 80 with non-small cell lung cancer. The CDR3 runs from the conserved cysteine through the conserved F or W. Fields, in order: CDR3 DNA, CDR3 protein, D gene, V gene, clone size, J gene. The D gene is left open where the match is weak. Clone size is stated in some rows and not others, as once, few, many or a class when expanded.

cdr3_nt: TGTGCCAGCAGCTTGGCTGGGGGGAGAAACGGGGATACGCAGTATTTT
cdr3_aa: CASSLAGGRNGDTQYF
d_call: NA
v_call: TRBV5-4
clone_size: NA
j_call: TRBJ2-3

cdr3_nt: TGTGCCAGCAGCTATCCGGGACAGGGGGTGTACGAGCAGTACTTC
cdr3_aa: CASSYPGQGVYEQYF
d_call: TRBD1
v_call: TRBV11-3
clone_size: NA
j_call: TRBJ2-7

cdr3_nt: TGTGCCAGCAGCCCGGGGCCAAGGGATGGCTACACCTTC
cdr3_aa: CASSPGPRDGYTF
d_call: NA
v_call: TRBV7-3
clone_size: NA
j_call: TRBJ1-2

cdr3_nt: TGTGCCAGCAGCCCGGGGACAGGGGGCGCAGTTGAAAAACTGTTTTTT
cdr3_aa: CASSPGTGGAVEKLFF
d_call: TRBD1
v_call: TRBV5-8
clone_size: NA
j_call: TRBJ1-4

cdr3_nt: TGTGCCAGCAGCTTAGTTACCGGAGAGACCCAGTACTTC
cdr3_aa: CASSLVTGETQYF
d_call: NA
v_call: TRBV7-2
clone_size: NA
j_call: TRBJ2-5

cdr3_nt: TGTGCCAGCAGTCCACGGACTAGCGGGAGGCCAGACAATGAGCAGTTCTTC
cdr3_aa: CASSPRTSGRPDNEQFF
d_call: TRBD2
v_call: TRBV27
clone_size: NA
j_call: TRBJ2-1

cdr3_nt: TGTGCCTGGAGTGTACAGGACCACACTGAAGCTTTCTTT
cdr3_aa: CAWSVQDHTEAFF
d_call: NA
v_call: TRBV30
clone_size: NA
j_call: TRBJ1-1

cdr3_nt: TGTGCCAGCAGTGGGACAGAGAGTAACTATGGCTACACCTTC
cdr3_aa: CASSGTESNYGYTF
d_call: TRBD1
v_call: TRBV28
clone_size: NA
j_call: TRBJ1-2

cdr3_nt: TGTGCCAGCAGTGAATACTCTGGAAACACCATATATTTT
cdr3_aa: CASSEYSGNTIYF
d_call: NA
v_call: TRBV25-1
clone_size: NA
j_call: TRBJ1-3

cdr3_nt: TGTGCCAGTAGAAACGGAGGGACAGTCAATTCACCCCTCCACTTT
cdr3_aa: CASRNGGTVNSPLHF
d_call: TRBD1
v_call: TRBV19
clone_size: few
j_call: TRBJ1-6

cdr3_nt: TGTGCCAGCAGCCACAGGACGAGAGTGGTGTCAGATACGCAGTATTTT
cdr3_aa: CASSHRTRVVSDTQYF
d_call: NA
v_call: TRBV5-4
clone_size: few
j_call: TRBJ2-3

cdr3_nt: TGCGCCAGCAGCGCCCTACTAAACACTCAAGAGACCCAGTACTTC
cdr3_aa: CASSALLNTQETQYF
d_call: NA
v_call: TRBV5-1
clone_size: NA
j_call: TRBJ2-5

cdr3_nt: TGTGCCAGCAGTCCGGACCGCTACGAGCAGTACTTC
cdr3_aa: CASSPDRYEQYF
d_call: NA
v_call: TRBV6-1
clone_size: few
j_call: TRBJ2-7

cdr3_nt: TGTGCCAGCAGTTTACTGGGGCCCTACGAGCAGTACTTC
cdr3_aa: CASSLLGPYEQYF
d_call: NA
v_call: TRBV27
clone_size: NA
j_call: TRBJ2-7

cdr3_nt: TGTGCCTGGAGTGGGACAGGGATTTGGTCACCCCTCCACTTT
cdr3_aa: CAWSGTGIWSPLHF
d_call: TRBD1
v_call: TRBV30
clone_size: few
j_call: TRBJ1-6

cdr3_nt: TGTGCCTGGAGTACCACAGGCAGGGAGCAGTTCTTC
cdr3_aa: CAWSTTGREQFF
d_call: NA
v_call: TRBV30
clone_size: NA
j_call: TRBJ2-1

cdr3_nt: TGTGCCAGCAGCGCCCAATCGGTGAACTATGGCTACACCTTC
cdr3_aa: CASSAQSVNYGYTF
d_call: NA
v_call: TRBV6-1
clone_size: NA
j_call: TRBJ1-2

cdr3_nt: TGTGCCAGCAGTATTGCCGGGACGGATTACGAGCAGTACTTC
cdr3_aa: CASSIAGTDYEQYF
d_call: NA
v_call: TRBV6-5
clone_size: NA
j_call: TRBJ2-7

cdr3_nt: TGTGCTAGCAGCTCTACAGGGCTGGGGACCGGGGAGCTGTTTTTT
cdr3_aa: CASSSTGLGTGELFF
d_call: NA
v_call: TRBV7-7
clone_size: few
j_call: TRBJ2-2

cdr3_nt: TGTGCCAGCAGCTTTCCAGGGGGTTCTATTGATGGCTACACCTTC
cdr3_aa: CASSFPGGSIDGYTF
d_call: TRBD1
v_call: TRBV7-2
clone_size: NA
j_call: TRBJ1-2

cdr3_nt: TGCGCCAGCAGGGGACAGGGCTACGAGCAGTACTTC
cdr3_aa: CASRGQGYEQYF
d_call: TRBD1
v_call: TRBV5-1
clone_size: few
j_call: TRBJ2-7

cdr3_nt: TGTGCCAGCAGTGCGGGGAGGGAGGAACATAGCTCCTACAATGAGCAGTTCTTC
cdr3_aa: CASSAGREEHSSYNEQFF
d_call: TRBD2
v_call: TRBV6-1
clone_size: NA
j_call: TRBJ2-1

cdr3_nt: TGTGCCAGCACGATTTTGGGAGGTACTGAAGCTTTCTTT
cdr3_aa: CASTILGGTEAFF
d_call: NA
v_call: TRBV2
clone_size: NA
j_call: TRBJ1-1

cdr3_nt: TGTGCCAGCAGTAGAGGGACTAGCGGGCGTTACAATGAGCAGTTCTTC
cdr3_aa: CASSRGTSGRYNEQFF
d_call: TRBD2
v_call: TRBV27
clone_size: NA
j_call: TRBJ2-1

cdr3_nt: TGTGCCAGCAGCCGCGTCCCGACTTACAATGAGCAGTTCTTC
cdr3_aa: CASSRVPTYNEQFF
d_call: NA
v_call: TRBV5-8
clone_size: NA
j_call: TRBJ2-1

cdr3_nt: TGTGCCAGCAGTTCTAGCCCAGGGGGAGCTAATGAAAAACTGTTTTTT
cdr3_aa: CASSSSPGGANEKLFF
d_call: TRBD1
v_call: TRBV6-5
clone_size: NA
j_call: TRBJ1-4

cdr3_nt: TGTGCCAGCAAGGGGGTTGGGACAGAGGAGACCCAGTACTTC
cdr3_aa: CASKGVGTEETQYF
d_call: TRBD1
v_call: TRBV6-1
clone_size: NA
j_call: TRBJ2-5

cdr3_nt: TGTGCCAGCAGTGAAAGGATGTACATTGAAAAACTGTTTTTT
cdr3_aa: CASSERMYIEKLFF
d_call: NA
v_call: TRBV6-1
clone_size: NA
j_call: TRBJ1-4

cdr3_nt: TGCGCCAGCAGCTTGCAGGGGTCTATCTATGGCTACACCTTC
cdr3_aa: CASSLQGSIYGYTF
d_call: NA
v_call: TRBV5-1
clone_size: NA
j_call: TRBJ1-2

cdr3_nt: TGTGCCAGCAGTGAATCGAGTTATCAAGAGACCCAGTACTTC
cdr3_aa: CASSESSYQETQYF
d_call: NA
v_call: TRBV2
clone_size: once
j_call: TRBJ2-5

cdr3_nt: TGTGCCAGCAGTATACTAGGCGGGGAGCTGTTTTTT
cdr3_aa: CASSILGGELFF
d_call: NA
v_call: TRBV27
clone_size: NA
j_call: TRBJ2-2

cdr3_nt: TGTGCCAGCAGCTTAGACTGGCGCACAGATACGCAGTATTTT
cdr3_aa: CASSLDWRTDTQYF
d_call: NA
v_call: TRBV7-6
clone_size: NA
j_call: TRBJ2-3

cdr3_nt: TGTGCCAGCAGCTCCTTCCGGGGCCTCTATGAGCAGTTCTTC
cdr3_aa: CASSSFRGLYEQFF
d_call: NA
v_call: TRBV7-9
clone_size: few
j_call: TRBJ2-1

cdr3_nt: TGCAGTGCTAGGCGGGATCAGCCCCAGCATTTT
cdr3_aa: CSARRDQPQHF
d_call: NA
v_call: TRBV20-1
clone_size: few
j_call: TRBJ1-5

cdr3_nt: TGTGCCAGCAGTGAAGTCCGAGGGCAGCCCCAGCATTTT
cdr3_aa: CASSEVRGQPQHF
d_call: NA
v_call: TRBV6-1
clone_size: few
j_call: TRBJ1-5

cdr3_nt: TGTGCCAGCAGCCTTGGACAGGGGGCGATTGGGGATCAGCCCCAGCATTTT
cdr3_aa: CASSLGQGAIGDQPQHF
d_call: TRBD1
v_call: TRBV5-8
clone_size: NA
j_call: TRBJ1-5

cdr3_nt: TGTGCCAGCGGACGGGACCCCGAGCAGTACTTC
cdr3_aa: CASGRDPEQYF
d_call: NA
v_call: TRBV6-1
clone_size: NA
j_call: TRBJ2-7

cdr3_nt: TGTGCCAGCAGCCAGGGGTCGCTGGGTTATGGCTACACCTTC
cdr3_aa: CASSQGSLGYGYTF
d_call: NA
v_call: TRBV28
clone_size: NA
j_call: TRBJ1-2

cdr3_nt: TGTGCCAGCCGTCAGCCTGCCAGCTACGAGCAGTACTTC
cdr3_aa: CASRQPASYEQYF
d_call: NA
v_call: TRBV6-1
clone_size: NA
j_call: TRBJ2-7

cdr3_nt: TGTGCCAGCAGTTCACAGTTGAACACTGAAGCTTTCTTT
cdr3_aa: CASSSQLNTEAFF
d_call: NA
v_call: TRBV6-5
clone_size: NA
j_call: TRBJ1-1

cdr3_nt: TGCGCCAGCAGTGAGTCCGAGGGTAATCAGCCCCAGCATTTT
cdr3_aa: CASSESEGNQPQHF
d_call: NA
v_call: TRBV10-2
clone_size: few
j_call: TRBJ1-5

cdr3_nt: TGTGCCAGCAGGTCAGGACAAAGGAACACCGGGGAGCTGTTTTTT
cdr3_aa: CASRSGQRNTGELFF
d_call: NA
v_call: TRBV6-6
clone_size: NA
j_call: TRBJ2-2

cdr3_nt: TGTGCCACTGGGGTTGACTCTGGAAACACCATATATTTT
cdr3_aa: CATGVDSGNTIYF
d_call: NA
v_call: TRBV10-3
clone_size: NA
j_call: TRBJ1-3

cdr3_nt: TGCAGCGTGACTAGGCGGAGCACAGATACGCAGTATTTT
cdr3_aa: CSVTRRSTDTQYF
d_call: NA
v_call: TRBV29-1
clone_size: NA
j_call: TRBJ2-3

cdr3_nt: TGCGCCAGCAGCTTCAGGGGGTCGGGCACTGAAGCTTTCTTT
cdr3_aa: CASSFRGSGTEAFF
d_call: TRBD1
v_call: TRBV5-1
clone_size: NA
j_call: TRBJ1-1

cdr3_nt: TGTGCCAGCAGCTTAGTAGGAGGAGTTGACCCTGGGGCCTACGAGCAGTACTTC
cdr3_aa: CASSLVGGVDPGAYEQYF
d_call: NA
v_call: TRBV7-8
clone_size: few
j_call: TRBJ2-7

cdr3_nt: TGTGCCAGCAGCCGCTACCCAAAAATGACAGATTCTGACACTGAAGCTTTCTTT
cdr3_aa: CASSRYPKMTDSDTEAFF
d_call: NA
v_call: TRBV13
clone_size: NA
j_call: TRBJ1-1

cdr3_nt: TGTGCCAGCAGCATTCCCACCGGGGAGCTGTTTTTT
cdr3_aa: CASSIPTGELFF
d_call: NA
v_call: TRBV9
clone_size: NA
j_call: TRBJ2-2